Sequencing of this TCR beta chain was carried out in a study of T cell responses to AZD1222 COVID-19 vaccine. General observations from the study: Close to half of spike-specific TCRs reportedly recognize unmutated variant regions. Repertoire collection took place solely once the T cell response had peaked.

Details on this clone: Antigen specificity is unknown. The junction departs from germline at one end; a sequencing error may be responsible. Other nucleotide sequences from this sample produce the same CDR3.

Profiling relied on immunoSEQ multiplex PCR, and the TCRdb table lists in-frame clones only, not all of them. Here the sample spans more than 100,000 clones, 88% being singletons. This CDR3 contains 12 residues. The source is an adult in good health. The source material was peripheral blood, sampled on day 0 of AZD1222 vaccination. The rearrangement uses TRBV23-1 and TRBJ2-7; D unclear. TRBV23-1 belongs to the ORF category, with a function that is uncertain. CDR3: CASSQTAYEQYF. CDR3 bases: TGCGCCAGCAGTCAAACAGCCTACGAACAGTACTTC.